This T cell receptor beta chain was identified in a study of CXCR3-negative and CXCR3-positive naive CD8 T cells. Sorting was done in triplicate for each CD8+ T cell subset (roughly 320,000 cells each). Findings and caveats of the study: For CXCR3-positive naive cells, TRB CDR3s were more hydrophobic than those of CXCR3-negative naive cells.

As regards this clonotype: Its antigen is not known.

This CDR3 comprises 14 residues. Germline loops: CDR1 SQVTM, CDR2 ANQGSEA. All TRB cDNA libraries came from 5' RACE performed with UMI labels. TCRdb re-called the 5' RACE reads, yielding one record per CDR3 amino acid sequence without DNA. Recorded for this sample: roughly 80,000 distinct CDR3 sequences. Sequencing used naive CXCR3+ CD8+ T cells from blood. Stated subset: CD45RO-CCR7+CD27+CD95- naive CD8+ T cells expressing CXCR3 (TNR3+). The chain links TRBV29-1 to TRBJ1-1. The TCR sequence derives from a human donor in good health. Some clones in this sample may be carry-over from other donors' samples. The CDR3 spells CSVEELDGSTEAFF.